This T cell receptor (beta chain) came from a study of cytomegalovirus exposure and HLA in healthy donors. About the research overall: Across around 400 genotyped donors, roughly 80% landed in the Caucasian-associated ancestry cluster.

Points from the study as a whole: Association of approximately 16,000 TCR beta sequences with HLA alleles was found at 0.05 false discovery rate in a later analysis.

It was with 60 Vbeta and 13 Jbeta primers that the PCR ran. In the original processing: Counted up in a later analysis, unique TCR beta chains came to 60 million to 95 million, with around 11 million shared. Method: immunoSEQ multiplex PCR; TCRdb's copy keeps in-frame clones and lacks some. Clonal size and the V and J genes are those of that table, whereas D and trimming came from the DNA. The table shows approximately 190,000 clones, with roughly 80% occurring only once. V was clipped by 3 bases and J by 2 bases, with 7 bases between them. Germline CDR1 reads ENHRY; CDR2 reads SYGVKD. The CDR3 runs 13 residues. To note about this clone: Its antigen is unidentified.

The V gene is TRBV10-3, the J gene TRBJ1-1, with D unclear. This TCR was sampled from a man aged 35-49 years in good health and CMV-seropositive. What was sequenced was PBMCs. The CDR3 coding sequence is TGTGCCATCAGTGAAGGGAGAAACACTGAAGCTTTCTTT. Protein product: CAISEGRNTEAFF.